The rows below give T cell receptor beta chains drawn from one sample of a study of cytomegalovirus exposure and HLA in healthy donors. Profiled with immunoSEQ multiplex PCR; TCRdb holds only in-frame clones, not every one. The sample holds 98,000 or so clones, around three quarters seen once. The sequenced sample was PBMCs. These receptors all stem from a man aged 35-49 years in good health and CMV-seronegative. Each CDR3 is given with its conserved first and last residue. D genes are given only for firm matches. Some rows mark clone size as missing; the rest say once, few, many or name a class of expanded clone.

CDR3nt	CDR3aa	j_gene	abundance	v_gene	d_gene
TGTGCCAGTAGTATAGATCTAGGTAGGTTCCAGCCCCAGCATTTT	CASSIDLGRFQPQHF	TRBJ1-5	once	TRBV19	.
TGTGCCAGCAGTGAAGCGAGGTTGGGTTTTATCTACGAGCAGTACTTC	CASSEARLGFIYEQYF	TRBJ2-7	.	TRBV6-1	.
TGTGCCTGGAGTGTTAACGTTGGGACTAGCAACGAGCAGTACTTC	CAWSVNVGTSNEQYF	TRBJ2-7	.	TRBV30	TRBD2
TGTGCCAGCGGGGATGCCGGGGGGCCTTTAGATACGCAGTATTTT	CASGDAGGPLDTQYF	TRBJ2-3	.	TRBV5-4	.
TGTGCCAGCAGCAACCTCCGGGGGAATTCACCCCTCCACTTT	CASSNLRGNSPLHF	TRBJ1-6	.	TRBV28	.
TGTTCCAGCATTAGCGGTAGGAATTCCTACGAGCAGTACTTC	CSSISGRNSYEQYF	TRBJ2-7	.	TRBV7-9	.
TGTGCCAGCACCTTGGGAGTTAGTGCCTACAATGAGCAGTTCTTC	CASTLGVSAYNEQFF	TRBJ2-1	.	TRBV5-6	.
TGTGCCAGCAGCTTAGTCGCTAGCGGCACAGATACGCAGTATTTT	CASSLVASGTDTQYF	TRBJ2-3	.	TRBV7-6	.
TGTGCCAGTAGTGCCGGGACAGCGGACTACGAGCAGTACTTC	CASSAGTADYEQYF	TRBJ2-7	.	TRBV19	TRBD1
TGTGCCAGCAGCCACCCCCCGGCGAACTACGAGCAGTACTTC	CASSHPPANYEQYF	TRBJ2-7	.	TRBV7-6	.
TGTGCCACCCGGGGGAGGACAGGGGGCGGTGAAGCTTTCTTT	CATRGRTGGGEAFF	TRBJ1-1	few	TRBV15	TRBD1